The rows below give T cell receptor beta chains drawn from one sample of a study of cytomegalovirus exposure and HLA in healthy donors. Clones were sequenced by immunoSEQ multiplex PCR, and TCRdb holds only the in-frame ones, with some missing. The specimen's table records 100,000 to 150,000 clones. Sequencing was done on a sample of PBMCs. Receptors originate from a middle-aged man in good health and CMV-seronegative. CDR3s include the opening cysteine and the closing phenylalanine or tryptophan. Fields, in order: J gene, V gene, D gene, CDR3 DNA, CDR3 protein. The D gene is left open where the match is weak.

J gene: TRBJ2-5
V gene: TRBV7-3
D gene: .
CDR3 DNA: TGTGCCAGCAGCCGGCAGGCAGGGGACCAAGAGACCCAGTACTTC
CDR3 protein: CASSRQAGDQETQYF

J gene: TRBJ2-4
V gene: TRBV6-1
D gene: .
CDR3 DNA: TGTGCCAGCAGTGCCCGGGAGCCCCGATCGGCCAAAAACATTCAGTACTTC
CDR3 protein: CASSAREPRSAKNIQYF

J gene: TRBJ1-4
V gene: TRBV11-3
D gene: TRBD1
CDR3 DNA: TGTGCCAGCAGCTCGGACAGGTTGGGTGAAAAACTGTTTTTT
CDR3 protein: CASSSDRLGEKLFF

J gene: TRBJ2-3
V gene: TRBV27
D gene: TRBD2
CDR3 DNA: TGTGCCAGCAGTTCTAGCGGGGGGAGGTCCACAGATACGCAGTATTTT
CDR3 protein: CASSSSGGRSTDTQYF

J gene: TRBJ2-7
V gene: TRBV11-3
D gene: TRBD2
CDR3 DNA: TGTGCCAGCAGCCTCGGGACTAGCGGGGTCTGGGAAGAGCAGTACTTC
CDR3 protein: CASSLGTSGVWEEQYF

J gene: TRBJ1-2
V gene: TRBV27
D gene: TRBD1
CDR3 DNA: TGTGCCAGCAGTTTAACAGGGGCGCCTCGTGGCTACACCTTC
CDR3 protein: CASSLTGAPRGYTF

J gene: TRBJ1-5
V gene: TRBV19
D gene: TRBD1
CDR3 DNA: TGTGCCAGTGGAACACAGGGGGGTAGCAATCAGCCCCAGCATTTT
CDR3 protein: CASGTQGGSNQPQHF

J gene: TRBJ2-7
V gene: TRBV19
D gene: TRBD2
CDR3 DNA: TGTGCCAGTAGAGGCCTGGGAGCGGGAGGCACACCCTACGAGCAGTACTTC
CDR3 protein: CASRGLGAGGTPYEQYF

J gene: TRBJ2-3
V gene: TRBV11-3
D gene: TRBD1
CDR3 DNA: TGTGCCAGCAGCTTAGGGACAGGGGGAGATACGCAGTATTTT
CDR3 protein: CASSLGTGGDTQYF

J gene: TRBJ2-1
V gene: TRBV6-1
D gene: TRBD2
CDR3 DNA: TGTGCCAGCAGTGATCTAGCGGGAGGGCCCCTATACAATGAGCAGTTCTTC
CDR3 protein: CASSDLAGGPLYNEQFF

J gene: TRBJ1-4
V gene: TRBV30
D gene: .
CDR3 DNA: TGTGCCTGGAGCGGAATCGGACGGGAGGGGGAAAAACTGTTTTTT
CDR3 protein: CAWSGIGREGEKLFF

J gene: TRBJ2-7
V gene: TRBV27
D gene: TRBD2
CDR3 DNA: TGTGCCACCTCGGGACTAGCGGGAGGTGGGTACGAGCAGTACTTC
CDR3 protein: CATSGLAGGGYEQYF

J gene: TRBJ2-7
V gene: TRBV13
D gene: TRBD1
CDR3 DNA: TGTGCCAGCAGCCCATTTTTAGACAGGGGGCCCTACGAGCAGTACTTC
CDR3 protein: CASSPFLDRGPYEQYF

J gene: TRBJ2-5
V gene: TRBV5-4
D gene: TRBD1
CDR3 DNA: TGTGCCAGCAGAAAGCCGGGACAGGCACAAGAGACCCAGTACTTC
CDR3 protein: CASRKPGQAQETQYF

J gene: TRBJ1-5
V gene: TRBV7-6
D gene: TRBD1
CDR3 DNA: TGTGCCAGCAGCGTCGGTCCCGGGACAGGGGACGGCTGGCCCCAGCATTTT
CDR3 protein: CASSVGPGTGDGWPQHF

J gene: TRBJ2-6
V gene: TRBV30
D gene: .
CDR3 DNA: TGTGCCTGGGGGCAAGGGGCCAACGTCCTGACTTTC
CDR3 protein: CAWGQGANVLTF